The TCR beta chain described here comes from a study of CD8 T cells in Susac syndrome. The study's findings and limits: That the number of individuals in its TCR sequencing and HLA analysis was relatively small was acknowledged by the study.

An input of roughly 0.5 to 1 ug of RNA was subjected to reverse transcription using random hexamers. An immunoSEQ multiplex PCR amplified TCR beta CDR3 over 54 Vbeta and 13 Jbeta. TCRdb independently ran MiXCR on the immunoSEQ multiplex PCR reads; one entry per CDR3 protein. Among roughly 150,000 distinct CDR3 sequences listed, roughly 95% were seen once. Comments on this clonotype: No antigen is known for it.

From blood CD8+ and CD4+ T cells, TCR beta sequences were generated. The patients who served as multiple sclerosis controls were treatment-naive and had stable or active relapsing-remitting disease that fulfilled the revised McDonald criteria. Trimming took 6 bases from V and 7 from J, leaving 16 bases between them. This CDR3 has 15 residues. Germline V gives CDR1 MNHEY, CDR2 SVGAGI. The TCR was taken from a human donor with multiple sclerosis. The chain links TRBV6-5 to TRBJ1-6; TRBD1 might be the D (6 bases). What was sequenced was CD8+ T cells from PBMCs. The CDR3 coding sequence is TGTGCCAGCAGCCCGAATACAGGGAGAAATTCACCCCTCCACTTT. Translation: CASSPNTGRNSPLHF.